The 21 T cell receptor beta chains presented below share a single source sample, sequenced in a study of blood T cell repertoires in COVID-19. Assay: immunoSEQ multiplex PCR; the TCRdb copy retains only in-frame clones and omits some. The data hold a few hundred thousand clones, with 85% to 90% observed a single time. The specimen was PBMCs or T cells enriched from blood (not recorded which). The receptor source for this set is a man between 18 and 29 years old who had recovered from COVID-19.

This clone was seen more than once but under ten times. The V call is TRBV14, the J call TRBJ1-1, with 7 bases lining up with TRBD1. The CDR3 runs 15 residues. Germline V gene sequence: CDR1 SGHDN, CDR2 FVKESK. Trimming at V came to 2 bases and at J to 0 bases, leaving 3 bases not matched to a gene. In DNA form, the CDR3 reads TGTGCCAGCAGCCAAACGGACAGGATGAACACTGAAGCTTTCTTT. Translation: CASSQTDRMNTEAFF.

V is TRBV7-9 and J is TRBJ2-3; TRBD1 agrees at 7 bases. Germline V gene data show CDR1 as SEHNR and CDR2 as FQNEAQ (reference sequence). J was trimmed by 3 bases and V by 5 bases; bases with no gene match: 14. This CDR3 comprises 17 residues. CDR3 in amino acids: CASSAAPGTEKTDTQYF. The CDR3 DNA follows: TGTGCCAGCAGCGCGGCCCCCGGGACAGAGAAAACAGATACGCAGTATTTT.

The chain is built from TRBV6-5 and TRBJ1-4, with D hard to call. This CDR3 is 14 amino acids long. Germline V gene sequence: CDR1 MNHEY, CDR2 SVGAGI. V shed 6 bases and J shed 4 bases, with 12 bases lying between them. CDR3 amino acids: CASRSLDFNEKLFF. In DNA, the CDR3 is TGTGCCAGCAGATCCCTCGACTTTAATGAAAAACTGTTTTTT.

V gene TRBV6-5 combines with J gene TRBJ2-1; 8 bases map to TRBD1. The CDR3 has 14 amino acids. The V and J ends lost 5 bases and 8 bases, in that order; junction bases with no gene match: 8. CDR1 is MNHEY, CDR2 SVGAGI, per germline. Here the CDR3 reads CASSPRTGMDEQFF. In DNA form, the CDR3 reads TGTGCCAGCAGTCCACGGACAGGGATGGATGAGCAGTTCTTC.

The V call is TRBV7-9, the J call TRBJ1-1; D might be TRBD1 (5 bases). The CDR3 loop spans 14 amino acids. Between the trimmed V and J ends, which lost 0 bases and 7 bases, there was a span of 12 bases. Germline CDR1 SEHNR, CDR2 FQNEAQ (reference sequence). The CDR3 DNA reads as TGTGCCAGCAGCTTAGCAGAGTTGGGGGGTGAAGCTTTCTTT. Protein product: CASSLAELGGEAFF. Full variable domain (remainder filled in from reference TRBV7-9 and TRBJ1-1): DTGVSQNPRHKITKRGQNVTFRCDPISEHNRLYWYRQTLGQGPEFLTYFQNEAQLEKSRLLSDRFSAERPKGSFSTLEIQRTEQGDSAMYLCASSLAELGGEAFFGQGTRLTVV.

The CDR3 bases are TGTGCCAGCAGTGAAATGGGCAGGCCCTCCTACGAGCAGTACTTC. This encodes CASSEMGRPSYEQYF. The V and J genes are TRBV6-1 and TRBJ2-7; D gene ambiguous. Germline V gene data show CDR1 as MNHNS and CDR2 as SASEGT. Trimming cost V 2 bases and J 0 bases, with 11 bases left between them. This CDR3 is 15 amino acids long.

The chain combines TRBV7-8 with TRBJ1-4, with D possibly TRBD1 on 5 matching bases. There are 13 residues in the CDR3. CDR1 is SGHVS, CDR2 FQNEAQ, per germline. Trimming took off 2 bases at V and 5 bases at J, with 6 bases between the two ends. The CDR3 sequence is CASSLRTNEKLFF. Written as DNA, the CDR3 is TGTGCCAGCAGCTTAAGGACAAATGAAAAACTGTTTTTT.

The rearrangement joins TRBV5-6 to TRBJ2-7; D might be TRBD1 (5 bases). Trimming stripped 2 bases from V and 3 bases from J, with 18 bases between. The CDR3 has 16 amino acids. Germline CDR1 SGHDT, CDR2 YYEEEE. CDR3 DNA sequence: TGTGCCAGCAGCTTTAGGACAAAAGGGGATTTCTACGAGCAGTACTTC. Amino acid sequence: CASSFRTKGDFYEQYF.

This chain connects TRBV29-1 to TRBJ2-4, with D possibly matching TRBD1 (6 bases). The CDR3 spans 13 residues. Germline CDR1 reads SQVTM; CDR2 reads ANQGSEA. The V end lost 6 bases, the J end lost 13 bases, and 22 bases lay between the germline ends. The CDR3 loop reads CSVESPTDRPQYF. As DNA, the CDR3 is TGCAGCGTCGAGTCCCCCACAGACAGGCCGCAGTACTTC.

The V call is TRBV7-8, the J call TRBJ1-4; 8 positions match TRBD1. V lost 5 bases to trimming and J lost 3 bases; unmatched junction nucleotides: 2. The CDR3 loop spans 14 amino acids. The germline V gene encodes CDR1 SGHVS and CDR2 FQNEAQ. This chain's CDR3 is CASSRRGPNEKLFF. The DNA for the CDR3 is TGTGCCAGCAGCCGCAGGGGGCCTAATGAAAAACTGTTTTTT.

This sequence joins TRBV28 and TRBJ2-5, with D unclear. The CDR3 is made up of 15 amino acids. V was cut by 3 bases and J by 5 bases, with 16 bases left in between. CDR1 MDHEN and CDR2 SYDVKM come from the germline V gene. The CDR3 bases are TGTGCCAGCAGTTTCTCATACTCAACCGGGGAGACCCAGTACTTC. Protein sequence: CASSFSYSTGETQYF.

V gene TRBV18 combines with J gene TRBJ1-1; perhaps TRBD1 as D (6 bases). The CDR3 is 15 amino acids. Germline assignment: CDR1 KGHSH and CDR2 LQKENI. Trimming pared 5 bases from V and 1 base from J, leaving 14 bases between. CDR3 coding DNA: TGTGCCAGCTCATCGATACAGGGACAGAACACTGAAGCTTTCTTT. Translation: CASSSIQGQNTEAFF.

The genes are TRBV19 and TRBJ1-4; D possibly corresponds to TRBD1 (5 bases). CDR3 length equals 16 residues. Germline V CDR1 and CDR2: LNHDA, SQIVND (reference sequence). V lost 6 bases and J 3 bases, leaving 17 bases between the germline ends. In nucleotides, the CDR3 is TGTGCCAGTAGATCTACTCCACAGGCTTCTAATGAAAAACTGTTTTTT. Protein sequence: CASRSTPQASNEKLFF. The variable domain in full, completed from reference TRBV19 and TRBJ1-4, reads DGGITQSPKYLFRKEGQNVTLSCEQNLNHDAMYWYRQDPGQGLRLIYYSQIVNDFQKGDIAEGYSVSREKKESFPLTVTSAQKNPTAFYLCASRSTPQASNEKLFFGSGTQLSVL.

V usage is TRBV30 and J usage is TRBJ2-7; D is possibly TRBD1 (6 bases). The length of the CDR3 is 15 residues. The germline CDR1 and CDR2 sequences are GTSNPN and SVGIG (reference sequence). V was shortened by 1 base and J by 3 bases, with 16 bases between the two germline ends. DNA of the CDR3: TGTGCCTGGAGTGGTGTGACAGGTACCTTCTACGAGCAGTACTTC. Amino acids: CAWSGVTGTFYEQYF.

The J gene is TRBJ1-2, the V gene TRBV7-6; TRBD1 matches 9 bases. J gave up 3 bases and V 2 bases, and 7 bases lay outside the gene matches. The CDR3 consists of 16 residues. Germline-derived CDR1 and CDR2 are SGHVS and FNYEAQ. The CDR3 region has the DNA TGTGCCAGCAGCTTAAGGGGGACAGGGTTCGACTATGGCTACACCTTC. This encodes CASSLRGTGFDYGYTF.

The CDR3 DNA reads as TGTGCCAGCAGCCATCGAGGGGGCTCAACTGGAAACACCATATATTTT. As protein: CASSHRGGSTGNTIYF. V and J are TRBV3-1 (or the pseudogene TRBV3-2) and TRBJ1-3, with 7 bases that match TRBD1. This CDR3 contains 16 residues. The V gene end was trimmed by 3 bases and the J gene end by 2 bases; junction bases not matched to a gene: 7. The germline gives CDR1 LGHDT, CDR2 YNNKEL (reference sequence).

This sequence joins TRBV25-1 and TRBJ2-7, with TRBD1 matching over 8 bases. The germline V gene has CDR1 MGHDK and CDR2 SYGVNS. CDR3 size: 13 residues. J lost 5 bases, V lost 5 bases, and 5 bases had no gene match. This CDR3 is CASSRAGGNEQYF. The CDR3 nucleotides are TGTGCCAGCAGTAGGGCAGGGGGCAACGAGCAGTACTTC.

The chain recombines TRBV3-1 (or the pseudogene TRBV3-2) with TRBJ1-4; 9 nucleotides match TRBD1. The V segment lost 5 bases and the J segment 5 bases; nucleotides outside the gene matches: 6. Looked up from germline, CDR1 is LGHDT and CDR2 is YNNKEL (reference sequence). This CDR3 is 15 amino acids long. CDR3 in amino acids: CASSSRDRANEKLFF. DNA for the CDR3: TGTGCCAGCAGCTCCCGGGACAGGGCAAATGAAAAACTGTTTTTT.

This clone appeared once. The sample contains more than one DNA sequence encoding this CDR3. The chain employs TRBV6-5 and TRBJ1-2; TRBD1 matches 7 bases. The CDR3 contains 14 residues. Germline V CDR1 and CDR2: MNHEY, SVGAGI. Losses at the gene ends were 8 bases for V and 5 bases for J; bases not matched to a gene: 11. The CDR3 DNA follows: TGTGCCAGCGATCGAGGGGGCGAGGGTTATGGCTACACCTTC. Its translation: CASDRGGEGYGYTF.

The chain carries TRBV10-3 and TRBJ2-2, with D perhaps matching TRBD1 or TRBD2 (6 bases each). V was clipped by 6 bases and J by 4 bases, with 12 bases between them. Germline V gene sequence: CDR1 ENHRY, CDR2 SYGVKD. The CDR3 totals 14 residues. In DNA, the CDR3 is TGTGCCATCAGGGAGGGACAAACCACCGGGGAGCTGTTTTTT. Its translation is CAIREGQTTGELFF.

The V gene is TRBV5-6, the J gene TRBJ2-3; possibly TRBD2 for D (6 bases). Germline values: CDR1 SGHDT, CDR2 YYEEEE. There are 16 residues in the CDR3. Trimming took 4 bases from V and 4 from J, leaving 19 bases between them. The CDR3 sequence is CASSRGAGSGADTQYF. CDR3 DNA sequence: TGTGCCAGCAGCCGAGGCGCAGGGTCGGGGGCAGATACGCAGTATTTT.